The present T cell receptor (beta chain) was sequenced within a study of blood T cell repertoires in COVID-19. Background on the study: Acute and convalescent COVID-19 specimens originated in the United States, Italy and Spain. T cells, B-cell-depleted T cells, or PBMCs provided the cDNA or gDNA that served as material.

The CDR3 contains 15 residues. Trimming removed 2 bases at V and 2 bases at J, with 7 bases between. Per the germline V gene, CDR1 is MNHEY and CDR2 is SMNVEV (reference sequence). How the authors handled the data: Amplification from reference gene primers served as the basis for estimated nucleated cell counts. This table comes from immunoSEQ multiplex PCR, and its TCRdb copy is limited to in-frame clones, with some not included. That table is the source of V, J and clone size, and D and trimming were worked out from the DNA. The sample includes under 150,000 clones, approximately 88% seen only once; the top ten take 28%.

This sequence was found in a human donor in a cohort sampled during active COVID-19. The sample taken for sequencing was peripheral blood. This chain links TRBV27 with TRBJ1-6, with D possibly matching TRBD1 (6 bases). The CDR3 DNA reads TGTGCCAGCAGTTTAGGACAGACCTATAATTCACCCCTCCACTTT. Its protein is CASSLGQTYNSPLHF.